Here is one T cell receptor (beta chain) with its context. Its antigen is as yet unknown. These data originate in a study of T cells in Graves' hyperthyroidism and ophthalmopathy. Study-wide findings and caveats: Stable hyperthyroidism was told apart from ophthalmopathy by a model built on 13 V-J features.

The TCR beta CDR3 regions underwent amplification using RNA transcripts as the source. An initial round of RT-PCR targeting the TCR CDR3 relied on the HTBI primer set. One entry per CDR3 protein, called by TCRdb with MiXCR from the multiplex PCR reads. The sample shows about 690,000 distinct CDR3 sequences, around 16% of them seen only once. Trimming stripped 1 base from V and 6 bases from J, with 6 bases between. The germline gives CDR1 SGHDN, CDR2 FVKESK. The CDR3 totals 12 residues. Sequenced material: blood. The TCR originated in a man between 45 and 60 years old with Graves' hyperthyroidism. This rearrangement joins TRBV14 to TRBJ1-2; D not resolved. The CDR3 DNA is TGTGCCAGCAGCCAAGCCAGTAATGGCTACACCTTC. It encodes CASSQASNGYTF. Complete variable domain (other parts from reference TRBV14 and TRBJ1-2): EAGVTQFPSHSVIEKGQTVTLRCDPISGHDNLYWYRRVMGKEIKFLLHFVKESKQDESGMPNNRFLAERTGGTYSTLKVQPAELEDSGVYFCASSQASNGYTFGSGTRLTVV.